These 26 T cell receptor beta chains came from one sample sequenced in a study of PD-1 blockade in mismatch repair-deficient tumors. Generated by immunoSEQ multiplex PCR, the TCRdb table keeps only in-frame clones and is missing some. The sample holds around 100,000 clones, approximately 80% seen once. Sample: peripheral blood, taken 60 to 65 weeks after starting pembrolizumab. These receptors were obtained from an adult with mismatch repair-deficient cancer.

The CDR3 region is CASSWISTDTQYF. For the CDR3, the DNA is TGTGCCAGCAGTTGGATAAGCACAGATACGCAGTATTTT. The rearrangement uses TRBV7-9 and TRBJ2-3, with unresolved D. The germline V gene encodes CDR1 SEHNR and CDR2 FQNEAQ (reference sequence). The CDR3 runs 13 residues. V lost 6 bases to trimming and J lost 0 bases, with 7 bases between them.

The chain uses TRBV11-3 and TRBJ2-2; 7 bases fit TRBD2. This CDR3 is built from 17 residues. V lost 4 bases, J lost 6 bases, and 14 bases stayed unmatched. The germline gives CDR1 SGHNT, CDR2 YENEEA. The CDR3 DNA reads TGTGCCAGCAGCTCCGGACTAGTTGTTCGAAGGGCCGGGGAGCTGTTTTTT. As protein: CASSSGLVVRRAGELFF.

Turning to this clone: Other nucleotide sequences in the sample specify the same CDR3. This rearrangement joins TRBV2 to TRBJ2-5, with D possibly being TRBD2 (5 bases). The CDR3 sequence is 13 residues long. Between the trimmed V and J ends, which lost 6 bases and 2 bases, there was a span of 10 bases. CDR1 and CDR2 from the germline V gene are SNHLY and FYNNEI. The CDR3 DNA follows: TGTGCCAGCAGCCGAGGGAGACAAGAGACCCAGTACTTC. Translating gives CASSRGRQETQYF.

V usage is TRBV11-3 and J usage is TRBJ1-1; 9 bases match TRBD1. Germline V gene sequence: CDR1 SGHNT, CDR2 YENEEA. CDR3 size: 12 residues. With V trimmed by 7 bases and J by 11 bases, 8 bases remained unmatched. Here the CDR3 reads CASNLTQGAAFF. In DNA form, the CDR3 reads TGTGCCAGCAATTTGACACAGGGGGCGGCTTTCTTT.

The chain uses TRBV27 and TRBJ2-7; D is unresolved. Trimming pared 1 base from V and 3 bases from J, leaving 7 bases between. The CDR3 loop spans 13 amino acids. Looked up from germline, CDR1 is MNHEY and CDR2 is SMNVEV (reference sequence). The CDR3 nucleotides are TGTGCCAGCAGTTTATTTGCTGGCTACGAGCAGTACTTC. Amino acid sequence: CASSLFAGYEQYF.

The rearrangement uses TRBV19 and TRBJ1-5; D not certain. Germline CDR1 reads LNHDA; CDR2 reads SQIVND (reference sequence). CDR3 length: 14 residues. Trimming removed 7 bases from V and 5 bases from J, with 15 bases in between. CDR3 DNA sequence: TGTGCCAGTACCAAGACGACGGACTATCAGCCCCAGCATTTT. Its translation is CASTKTTDYQPQHF.

CDR3 protein: CASRDFHTGELFF. CDR3 nucleotides: TGTGCCAGCAGGGACTTTCACACCGGGGAGCTGTTTTTT. The J gene is TRBJ2-2, the V gene TRBV7-9, with D perhaps matching TRBD2 (5 bases). V lost 6 bases and J 3 bases, leaving 8 bases between the germline ends. Germline assignment: CDR1 SEHNR and CDR2 FQNEAQ (reference sequence). The CDR3 spans 13 residues.

The V gene is TRBV19, the J gene TRBJ1-3; no firm D call. Looked up from germline, CDR1 is LNHDA and CDR2 is SQIVND (reference sequence). The CDR3 runs 14 residues. V was trimmed by 5 bases and J by 2 bases, leaving 10 bases between them. The CDR3 coding sequence is TGTGCCAGTAGTCCCCAAAGGGCTGGAAACACCATATATTTT. This codes for CASSPQRAGNTIYF.

The chain employs TRBV7-9 and TRBJ2-3; TRBD2 matches 7 bases. The CDR3 covers 16 residues. Germline CDR1 reads SEHNR; CDR2 reads FQNEAQ (reference sequence). Trimming cost V 3 bases and J 0 bases; bases outside gene matches: 6. In nucleotides, the CDR3 is TGTGCCAGCAGCTTGGGGGTTAGCGGGAGCACAGATACGCAGTATTTT. It codes for CASSLGVSGSTDTQYF.

V is TRBV6-5 and J is TRBJ2-3, with a tentative D call TRBD2 (6 bases). Germline values: CDR1 MNHEY, CDR2 SVGAGI. The ends were cut back, 0 bases at V and 3 bases at J, with 13 bases in the middle. CDR3 length: 16 residues. Written as DNA, the CDR3 is TGTGCCAGCAGTTACTCGTCCGGGAGTAAAACAGATACGCAGTATTTT. It translates to CASSYSSGSKTDTQYF.

The chain recombines TRBV29-1 with TRBJ1-1, with TRBD1 identical over 7 bases. The CDR3 loop spans 14 amino acids. V shed 7 bases and J 1 base; nucleotides not matched to a gene: 9. The germline V gene encodes CDR1 SQVTM and CDR2 ANQGSEA. The CDR3 DNA reads TGCAGCGGAGGGGGCGGGGGCGCGAACACTGAAGCTTTCTTT. Its translation: CSGGGGGANTEAFF.

The chain is built from TRBV19 and TRBJ2-5; tentative D call: TRBD1 (8 bases). Germline-derived CDR1 and CDR2 are LNHDA and SQIVND (reference sequence). CDR3 length: 19 residues. Trimming stripped 3 bases from V and 1 base from J, with 24 bases between. In nucleotides, the CDR3 is TGTGCCAGTAGTATGAGGGAGGGACAGGCGAAGATCTCCCAAGAGACCCAGTACTTC. It encodes CASSMREGQAKISQETQYF.

The V and J genes are TRBV4-1 and TRBJ2-7, with 9 nucleotides matching TRBD1. Trimming at V came to 3 bases and at J to 2 bases, leaving 5 bases not matched to a gene. CDR1 and CDR2 (germline): MGHRA, YSYEKL. CDR3 length: 15 amino acids. CDR3 in amino acids: CASSQTGTGTYEQYF. The DNA for the CDR3 is TGCGCCAGCAGCCAGACCGGGACAGGGACCTACGAGCAGTACTTC.

This chain connects TRBV5-8 to TRBJ1-2; perhaps TRBD1 as D (5 bases). Trimming took 3 bases from V and 5 from J, leaving 14 bases between them. The length of the CDR3 is 14 residues. Germline V gene sequence: CDR1 SGHTS, CDR2 YDEGEE. CDR3 loop: CASSWRLTEYGYTF. CDR3 DNA: TGTGCCAGCAGCTGGAGACTGACAGAATATGGCTACACCTTC. Together with reference TRBV5-8 and TRBJ1-2, the CDR3 gives the full variable domain: EAGVTQSPTHLIKTRGQQATLRCSPISGHTSVYWYQQALGLGLQFLLWYDEGEERNRGNFPPRFSGRQFPNYSSELNVNALELEDSALYLCASSWRLTEYGYTFGSGTRLTVV.

On this clone: A single base separates this from a much larger clone, so it may be a read error. V is TRBV6-4 and J is TRBJ1-1, with D tentatively TRBD1 (6 bases). This CDR3 comprises 12 residues. Per the germline V gene, CDR1 is MRHNA and CDR2 is SNTAGT. V shed 6 bases and J shed 1 base, with 6 bases lying between them. CDR3 sequence reads: CASRQGNTEAFF. CDR3 DNA sequence: TGTGCCAGCAGACAGGGGAACACTGAAGCTTTCTTT.

The chain links TRBV7-6 to TRBJ2-7; 14 nucleotides align to TRBD2. Trimming removed 5 bases from V and 5 bases from J; junction bases left unmatched: 5. The CDR3 loop spans 15 amino acids. Germline V gene data show CDR1 as SGHVS and CDR2 as FNYEAQ. In nucleotides, the CDR3 is TGTGCCAGCAGCGAGCCGGGACTAGCGGGAGACGAGCAGTACTTC. This encodes CASSEPGLAGDEQYF.

The rearrangement uses TRBV7-8 and TRBJ2-1, with TRBD2 identical over 9 bases. The J segment lost 6 bases and the V segment lost 2 bases, leaving 11 bases of the junction unmatched. The CDR3 loop spans 17 amino acids. Per the germline V gene, CDR1 is SGHVS and CDR2 is FQNEAQ. CDR3 in amino acids: CASSLPGELAGLNEQFF. CDR3 bases: TGTGCCAGCAGCTTACCAGGGGAACTAGCGGGCCTCAATGAGCAGTTCTTC.

The chain joins TRBV30 to TRBJ1-1, with TRBD1 matching over 7 bases. CDR1 and CDR2 from the germline V gene are GTSNPN and SVGIG (reference sequence). V lost 8 bases to trimming and J lost 5 bases; unmatched junction nucleotides: 8. The CDR3 loop spans 12 amino acids. The chain's CDR3 is CAQDRVGTEAFF. For the CDR3, the DNA is TGTGCCCAAGACAGGGTCGGAACTGAAGCTTTCTTT. Full variable domain (missing parts from reference TRBV30 and TRBJ1-1): SQTIHQWPATLVQPVGSPLSLECTVEGTSNPNLYWYRQAAGRGLQLLFYSVGIGQISSEVPQNLSASRPQDRQFILSSKKLLLSDSGFYLCAQDRVGTEAFFGQGTRLTVV.

This chain uses TRBV25-1 with TRBJ1-5; 10 positions match TRBD1. Germline V gene lookup returns CDR1 MGHDK and CDR2 SYGVNS. This CDR3 contains 15 residues. The junction had 1 base not matched to a gene; V was cut back by 4 bases and J by 1 base. CDR3 coding DNA: TGTGCCAGCAGTGCGGGACAGGGGAGCAATCAGCCCCAGCATTTT. Protein sequence: CASSAGQGSNQPQHF.

V gene TRBV2 combines with J gene TRBJ1-2; D ambiguous. V was pared by 2 bases and J by 3 bases, with 4 bases between. CDR1 is SNHLY and CDR2 is FYNNEI in the germline V gene. This CDR3 region has 12 residues. The CDR3 region has the DNA TGTGCCAGCAGTGAAAGGGACTATGGCTACACCTTC. Protein product: CASSERDYGYTF.

This clone was counted once. The chain couples TRBV28 to TRBJ2-5; D is ambiguous. The V and J ends lost 7 bases and 2 bases respectively, with 23 bases between them. CDR1 is MDHEN, CDR2 SYDVKM, per germline. The CDR3 totals 17 residues. CDR3 DNA sequence: TGTGCCAGCACCCACGCGTGGGGTTCCCACGAACAAGAGACCCAGTACTTC. Translation: CASTHAWGSHEQETQYF.

The chain combines TRBV7-9 with TRBJ2-1, with 9 bases fitting TRBD2. Germline V lookup: CDR1 SEHNR, CDR2 FQNEAQ (reference sequence). This CDR3 comprises 15 residues. J lost 9 bases, V lost 0 bases, and 6 bases had no gene match. The CDR3 here is CASSLAIAGDLEQFF. The CDR3, as DNA: TGTGCCAGCAGCTTAGCGATAGCGGGAGATCTTGAGCAGTTCTTC.

The chain has TRBV10-3 and TRBJ1-3; no firm D call. V lost 6 bases and J lost 0, with 9 bases in between. This CDR3 spans 14 amino acids. The germline V gene encodes CDR1 ENHRY and CDR2 SYGVKD. The CDR3, as DNA: TGTGCCATCAGGAGGGCCTCCTCTGGAAACACCATATATTTT. Protein: CAIRRASSGNTIYF.

Written as DNA, the CDR3 is TGTGCCAGCAGTTACCGTACCGGGACAGGGGGTGATGAGCAGTTCTTC. Translating it yields CASSYRTGTGGDEQFF. This chain links TRBV6-5 with TRBJ2-1, with 11 bases that match TRBD1. V shed 2 bases and J 8 bases; nucleotides not matched to a gene: 8. The germline gives CDR1 MNHEY, CDR2 SVGAGI. The CDR3 consists of 16 residues.

The V gene is TRBV10-3, the J gene TRBJ2-2; 9 nucleotides agree with TRBD2. The germline gives CDR1 ENHRY, CDR2 SYGVKD. The CDR3 totals 16 residues. The V gene end was trimmed by 3 bases and the J gene end by 4 bases; junction bases not matched to a gene: 6. Here the CDR3 reads CAISEERGVGTGELFF. As DNA, the CDR3 is TGTGCCATCAGTGAAGAGCGGGGGGTCGGCACCGGGGAGCTGTTTTTT.

This sequence joins TRBV6-1 and TRBJ2-3, with D possibly matching TRBD1 (6 bases). Germline V gives CDR1 MNHNS, CDR2 SASEGT. Trimming took off 8 bases at V and 0 bases at J, with 12 bases between the two ends. This CDR3 contains 14 residues. CDR3 amino acids: CASHFTGSTDTQYF. CDR3 in DNA: TGTGCCAGCCACTTCACAGGGAGCACAGATACGCAGTATTTT.